The 29 T cell receptor beta chains below come from one sample, sequenced in a study of T-cell memory formation after mild COVID-19. TCRdb reprocessed the 5' RACE reads via MiXCR and lists one record per CDR3 protein. The table lists about 420,000 distinct CDR3 sequences, more than 20% of them singletons. Material for sequencing was PBMCs or a T cell subset sorted from them (not recorded which). These TCRs come from an adult woman who had mild COVID-19 (a few samples of this study predate the infection). Cell type and time point are not known.

Only a few counts were recorded for this clonotype. The V call is TRBV4-2, the J call TRBJ1-1; D gene ambiguous. The V gene lost 1 base and the J gene lost 7 bases, with 7 bases spanning the gap. Germline assignment: CDR1 LGHNA and CDR2 YNFKEQ. There are 12 residues in the CDR3. CDR3 loop: CASSQGRNEAFF. The CDR3 DNA follows: TGTGCCAGCAGCCAAGGACGAAATGAAGCTTTCTTT.

This clonotype showed up just a few times. This chain joins TRBV5-6 and TRBJ2-3, with a tentative D call TRBD2 (7 bases). CDR1 SGHDT and CDR2 YYEEEE come from the germline V gene. The CDR3 sequence is 12 residues long. V was pared by 5 bases and J by 9 bases, with 13 bases between. The CDR3 is CASSRGGGTQYF. DNA for the CDR3: TGTGCCAGCAGTCGGGGAGGGGGAACGCAGTATTTT.

This clonotype was picked up many times. The rearrangement links TRBV24-1 to TRBJ2-4; 9 bases line up with TRBD1. V lost 4 bases, J lost 6 bases, and 9 bases stayed unmatched. The V gene's germline CDR1 is KGHDR and CDR2 SFDVKD. The length of the CDR3 is 16 residues. CDR3 region: CATSDSRTGVTNIQYF. The CDR3 DNA follows: TGTGCCACCAGTGACTCTAGGACAGGGGTCACAAACATTCAGTACTTC.

This clonotype has a handful of counts. This sequence joins TRBV3-1 and TRBJ1-1, with D perhaps TRBD1 (6 bases). CDR1 and CDR2 from the germline V gene are LGHDT and YNNKEL (reference sequence). The CDR3 is 16 residues long. V was shortened by 2 bases and J by 1 base, with 14 bases between the two germline ends. CDR3 residues: CASSQLDSLPNTEAFF. The CDR3 DNA reads TGTGCCAGCAGCCAACTGGACAGCCTACCGAACACTGAAGCTTTCTTT.

A few counts support this clonotype. CDR3 bases: TGCAGTGCTAGCGTCCGGGGCAGGGGCGATGAAAAACTGTTTTTT. Residues: CSASVRGRGDEKLFF. The V and J genes are TRBV20-1 and TRBJ1-4; D possibly corresponds to TRBD1 (6 bases). V gave up 3 bases and J gave up 6 bases, with 17 bases separating them. The CDR3 runs to 15 residues. CDR1 is DFQATT and CDR2 is SNEGSKA in the germline V gene (reference sequence).

The chain employs TRBV7-8 and TRBJ1-1; D unresolved. The germline V and J ends were trimmed by 5 bases and 1 base, with 11 bases remaining between them. This CDR3 spans 14 amino acids. Germline V lookup: CDR1 SGHVS, CDR2 FQNEAQ. CDR3: CASSPRPPNTEAFF. The CDR3, as DNA: TGTGCCAGCAGCCCCCGCCCGCCGAACACTGAAGCTTTCTTT. The full variable domain, with the rest looked up from reference TRBV7-8 and TRBJ1-1, is GAGVSQSPRYKVAKRGQDVALRCDPISGHVSLFWYQQALGQGPEFLTYFQNEAQLDKSGLPSDRFFAERPEGSVSTLKIQRTQQEDSAVYLCASSPRPPNTEAFFGQGTRLTVV.

In its sample, this clonotype was seen a few times. The rearrangement links TRBV2 to TRBJ1-5; TRBD1 agrees at 9 bases. The CDR3 sequence is 12 residues long. Unmatched junction bases numbered 6, after V lost 11 bases and J lost 7 bases. Germline CDR1 reads SNHLY; CDR2 reads FYNNEI. Here the CDR3 reads CAGGTGQQPQHF. CDR3 DNA: TGTGCCGGGGGGACAGGGCAACAGCCCCAGCATTTT.

This chain joins TRBV29-1 and TRBJ2-7; the match to TRBD1 covers 10 bases. CDR3 length equals 13 residues. CDR1 is SQVTM and CDR2 is ANQGSEA in the germline V gene. With V trimmed by 7 bases and J by 5 bases, 8 bases remained unmatched. The CDR3 region is CSGGTGVINEQYF. Written as DNA, the CDR3 is TGCAGCGGGGGGACAGGGGTCATCAACGAGCAGTACTTC.

This clonotype was observed a handful of times. The rearrangement links TRBV5-5 to TRBJ2-6; D ambiguous. CDR3 length: 19 amino acids. The germline V gene encodes CDR1 SGHKS and CDR2 YYEKEE (reference sequence). Trimming left V 0 bases short and J 0 bases short, with 16 bases between. CDR3 sequence (DNA): TGTGCCAGCAGCTTGGAACGGAGAATCACCAGCTCTGGGGCCAACGTCCTGACTTTC. It is translated as CASSLERRITSSGANVLTF.

This clonotype was counted at least ten times. CDR3 nucleotides: TGCGCCAGCAGCGCACCAGGAGAGACCCAGTACTTC. This encodes CASSAPGETQYF. This sequence joins TRBV5-1 and TRBJ2-5; unclear D gene. Trimming stripped 4 bases from V and 4 bases from J, with 8 bases between. The CDR3 extends over 12 amino acids. The germline CDR1 and CDR2 sequences are SGHRS and YFSETQ.

A few counts support this clonotype. The CDR3 protein is CASSHLSREQYF. CDR3 DNA sequence: TGTGCCAGCAGCCATCTCTCTCGCGAGCAGTACTTC. The J gene is TRBJ2-7, the V gene TRBV7-9; D remains ambiguous. Per germline, CDR1 SEHNR and CDR2 FQNEAQ (reference sequence). The V end lost 5 bases, the J end lost 6 bases, and 11 bases lay between the germline ends. The CDR3 extends over 12 amino acids.

The V gene is TRBV7-9, the J gene TRBJ2-5; D remains ambiguous. Germline V gene lookup returns CDR1 SEHNR and CDR2 FQNEAQ (reference sequence). The CDR3 totals 14 residues. Trimming cost V 6 bases and J 4 bases, with 15 bases left between them. The CDR3 region is CASRTPIKGETQYF. CDR3 DNA: TGTGCCAGCAGGACACCCATAAAGGGAGAGACCCAGTACTTC.

The DNA for the CDR3 is TGTGCCAGCATGGAGGGCCAAGAGACCCAGTACTTC. Translated: CASMEGQETQYF. The chain is built from TRBV12-3 or TRBV12-4 and TRBJ2-5, with D tentatively TRBD2 (6 bases). Trimming pared 7 bases from V and 1 base from J, leaving 7 bases between. This CDR3 has 12 amino acids.

CDR3 DNA sequence: TGTGCCAGCAGTGACCAGGGAGGCTATGGCTACACCTTC. It yields the protein CASSDQGGYGYTF. V gene TRBV2 combines with J gene TRBJ1-2, with D maybe TRBD1 (5 bases). V was clipped by 3 bases and J by 4 bases, with 9 bases between them. The CDR3 runs to 13 residues. Germline lookup yields CDR1 SNHLY and CDR2 FYNNEI.

This clonotype was recorded a few times. The J gene is TRBJ2-5, the V gene TRBV6-5; no clear D. Germline CDR1 MNHEY, CDR2 SVGAGI. The V and J ends lost 4 bases and 3 bases respectively, with 15 bases between them. The CDR3 is made up of 15 amino acids. CDR3 sequence: CASSFGRNRKETQYF. The CDR3 DNA reads TGTGCCAGCAGTTTCGGACGCAATCGGAAAGAGACCCAGTACTTC.

This chain uses TRBV5-5 with TRBJ1-1; no firm D call. Trimming took 1 base from V and 6 from J, leaving 7 bases between them. CDR1 is SGHKS, CDR2 YYEKEE, per germline (reference sequence). The CDR3 covers 12 residues. In nucleotides, the CDR3 is TGTGCCAGCAGCTTGAGGGAATCTGAAGCTTTCTTT. It is translated as CASSLRESEAFF.

This clonotype appeared a few times. The rearrangement uses TRBV12-3 or TRBV12-4 and TRBJ2-1; D tentatively reads TRBD1 or TRBD2 (6 bases each). The V end was cut by 6 bases, the J end by 5 bases, with 14 bases between. The length of the CDR3 is 14 residues. The CDR3, as DNA: TGTGCCAGCAGGGTTAAGGGGGGTAACAATGAGCAGTTCTTC. Translating it yields CASRVKGGNNEQFF.

V usage is TRBV7-8 and J usage is TRBJ2-5; the D gene is possibly TRBD1 (6 bases). Germline V lookup: CDR1 SGHVS, CDR2 FQNEAQ. Trimming removed 8 bases from V and 3 bases from J, with 19 bases in between. There are 15 residues in the CDR3. The DNA of the CDR3 is TGTGCCAGCGCCCGGGACACGGTCGGAGAAGAGACCCAGTACTTC. This codes for CASARDTVGEETQYF.

The chain joins TRBV5-6 to TRBJ2-1, with 9 positions matching TRBD1. Trimming took 7 bases from V and 8 from J; bases not matched to a gene: 16. The CDR3 is made up of 16 amino acids. Germline values: CDR1 SGHDT, CDR2 YYEEEE. CDR3 protein: CASLKKTGTGIDEQFF. The CDR3 DNA reads as TGTGCCAGCTTAAAAAAGACCGGGACAGGGATCGATGAGCAGTTCTTC.

This clonotype was seen only a few times. The chain recombines TRBV29-1 with TRBJ1-2, with 8 bases aligning to TRBD1. Germline assignment: CDR1 SQVTM and CDR2 ANQGSEA. The CDR3 has 14 residues. Trimming at V came to 1 base and at J to 4 bases, leaving 5 bases not matched to a gene. The CDR3 DNA reads TGCAGCGTTGAAGGGGGACAGGAATTCTATGGCTACACCTTC. Encoded protein: CSVEGGQEFYGYTF.

J is TRBJ1-1 and V is TRBV12-5, with D hard to call. The CDR3 loop spans 16 amino acids. V gave up 5 bases and J gave up 5 bases, with 21 bases separating them. Germline CDR1 and CDR2: LGHNT and FRNRAP. CDR3 in amino acids: CASGPTPAYWETEAFF. The CDR3, as DNA: TGTGCTAGTGGTCCCACCCCTGCTTATTGGGAAACTGAAGCTTTCTTT. Based on the CDR3 plus reference TRBV12-5 and TRBJ1-1, the full variable domain is DARVTQTPRHKVTEMGQEVTMRCQPILGHNTVFWYRQTMMQGLELLAYFRNRAPLDDSGMPKDRFSAEMPDATLATLKIQPSEPRDSAVYFCASGPTPAYWETEAFFGQGTRLTVV.

This clonotype has a handful of counts. The V call is TRBV4-1, the J call TRBJ2-1; D is possibly TRBD1 (5 bases). This CDR3 has 14 amino acids. CDR1 and CDR2 from the germline V gene are MGHRA and YSYEKL. Trimming pared 7 bases from V and 7 bases from J, leaving 17 bases between. The DNA for the CDR3 is TGCGCCAGCACCGACGGACCAGGGCGTAATGAGCAGTTCTTC. This translates into CASTDGPGRNEQFF.

This clonotype was seen only a few times. This rearrangement joins TRBV12-3 or TRBV12-4 to TRBJ1-3; 9 positions match TRBD1. V shed 5 bases, J shed 16 bases, and the junction held 12 bases outside the gene matches. CDR3 length: 13 amino acids. The CDR3 bases are TGTGCCAGCAGTCCGGCCGGGACAGGGAATCGGTATTTT. It is translated as CASSPAGTGNRYF.

This clonotype was seen more than once but under ten times. The V call is TRBV6-2 or TRBV6-3, the J call TRBJ1-2; tentative D call: TRBD1 (6 bases). Trimming removed 2 bases from V and 6 bases from J, with 16 bases in between. Looked up from germline, CDR1 is MNHEY and CDR2 is SVGEGT. The CDR3 is made up of 15 amino acids. CDR3 sequence (DNA): TGTGCCAGCAGTTACAACAGGGTGAGGATGGATGGCTACACCTTC. Translating it yields CASSYNRVRMDGYTF.

The chain couples TRBV4-1 to TRBJ2-7; no firm D call. Germline V gene sequence: CDR1 MGHRA, CDR2 YSYEKL. Trimming pared 1 base from V and 4 bases from J, leaving 14 bases between. The CDR3 totals 15 residues. The CDR3 sequence: CASSQVETNAYEQYF. As DNA, the CDR3 is TGCGCCAGCAGCCAAGTTGAGACAAACGCTTACGAGCAGTACTTC.

In its sample, this clonotype was seen a few times. The V and J genes are TRBV6-5 and TRBJ2-7; TRBD2 matches at 11 bases. This CDR3 is built from 14 residues. Germline CDR1 MNHEY, CDR2 SVGAGI. V was clipped by 3 bases and J by 6 bases; unmatched bases: 4. The CDR3 DNA reads TGTGCCAGCAGTTATACTAGCGGGAGTTTCGAGCAGTACTTC. This encodes CASSYTSGSFEQYF.

V is TRBV20-1 and J is TRBJ2-7; D perhaps matches TRBD2 (6 bases). Deletions cut 6 bases from V and 1 base from J, with 10 bases between. The CDR3 loop spans 12 amino acids. Germline loops: CDR1 DFQATT, CDR2 SNEGSKA (reference sequence). This chain's CDR3 is CSAPGLSYEQYF. The CDR3 DNA reads as TGCAGTGCCCCGGGACTGTCCTACGAGCAGTACTTC.

This clonotype was counted only a few times. The chain employs TRBV6-5 and TRBJ2-5; D not certain. Trimming took 4 bases from V and 5 from J, leaving 14 bases between them. CDR3 length: 14 residues. Germline loops: CDR1 MNHEY, CDR2 SVGAGI. CDR3 in amino acids: CASSWTDLRETQYF. Written as DNA, the CDR3 is TGTGCCAGCAGTTGGACGGACCTCAGGGAGACCCAGTACTTC.

The chain employs TRBV24-1 and TRBJ2-3; 7 bases map to TRBD2. Germline V CDR1 and CDR2: KGHDR, SFDVKD. The CDR3 spans 16 residues. Unmatched junction bases numbered 8, after V lost 4 bases and J lost 2 bases. CDR3 residues: CATSDRSGAYTDTQYF. In DNA form, the CDR3 reads TGTGCCACCAGTGACCGAAGCGGGGCCTACACAGATACGCAGTATTTT.